Listed below are T cell receptor beta chains from one sample, sequenced in a study of blood T cell repertoires in COVID-19. TCRdb's copy holds only in-frame clones and misses some; the assay was immunoSEQ multiplex PCR. The sample carries around 80,000 clones, almost 85% recorded once. The sample comprised peripheral blood. Every receptor here comes from an elderly man with acute or convalescent COVID-19. The CDR3 runs from the conserved cysteine through the conserved F or W. The order of the fields is J gene, V gene, CDR3 protein.

>TRBJ2-7|TRBV2
CASRYRTVYEQYF
>TRBJ2-7|TRBV23-1
CASSQARPRDIRPYEQYF
>TRBJ2-3|TRBV10-1
CASSESSGGEDTQYF
>TRBJ1-2|TRBV4-1
CASSQGRDYGYTF
>TRBJ1-2|TRBV25-1
CASSEQGDNYGYTF
>TRBJ2-1|TRBV19
CASSIALSSYNEQFF
>TRBJ2-2|TRBV5-1
CASSLDIARETGELFF
>TRBJ1-4|TRBV3-1/TRBV3-2
CASSQDRGNEKLFF
>TRBJ2-5|TRBV6-5
CASSYSGRTKETQYF
>TRBJ1-5|TRBV19
CASSRGQGANQPQHF
>TRBJ2-7|TRBV5-4
CASSWDTGFQQYF
>TRBJ2-7|TRBV9
CASSVDPGSYEQYF
>TRBJ2-3|TRBV6-5
CATLTGGASTDTQYF
>TRBJ2-7|TRBV2
CASVRDRGDEQYF
>TRBJ1-6|TRBV7-6
CASSQGPGRDSPLHF
>TRBJ2-7|TRBV6-5
CASRTPSQGAYEQYF
>TRBJ2-7|TRBV11-1
CASSLVQGRSYEQYF
>TRBJ1-5|TRBV6-5
CASRDDRGDQPQHF
>TRBJ2-7|TRBV10-1
CASSESGASYEQYF
>TRBJ1-5|TRBV7-2
CASSPGRGSSQPQHF
>TRBJ2-1|TRBV5-6
CASSLVGTGDNEQFF
>TRBJ2-3|TRBV5-1
CASSNPITDTQYF
>TRBJ1-4|TRBV30
CAWAPDSSGLFF
>TRBJ2-6|TRBV9
CASSPTGVSGANVLTF
>TRBJ1-2|TRBV3-1/TRBV3-2
CASSSRQGDYGYTF
>TRBJ2-1|TRBV5-4
CASSSRSGGLFF
>TRBJ2-5|TRBV25-1
CASSARVEETQYF
>TRBJ2-4|TRBV18
CASSSETERYF
>TRBJ1-3|TRBV4-2
CASSLGSSGNTIYF
>TRBJ1-5|TRBV6-5
CASSSSGGDQPQHF
>TRBJ1-2|TRBV19
CASSIGVGQAYGYTF
>TRBJ2-1|TRBV11-3
CASSPGGGMPNEQFF